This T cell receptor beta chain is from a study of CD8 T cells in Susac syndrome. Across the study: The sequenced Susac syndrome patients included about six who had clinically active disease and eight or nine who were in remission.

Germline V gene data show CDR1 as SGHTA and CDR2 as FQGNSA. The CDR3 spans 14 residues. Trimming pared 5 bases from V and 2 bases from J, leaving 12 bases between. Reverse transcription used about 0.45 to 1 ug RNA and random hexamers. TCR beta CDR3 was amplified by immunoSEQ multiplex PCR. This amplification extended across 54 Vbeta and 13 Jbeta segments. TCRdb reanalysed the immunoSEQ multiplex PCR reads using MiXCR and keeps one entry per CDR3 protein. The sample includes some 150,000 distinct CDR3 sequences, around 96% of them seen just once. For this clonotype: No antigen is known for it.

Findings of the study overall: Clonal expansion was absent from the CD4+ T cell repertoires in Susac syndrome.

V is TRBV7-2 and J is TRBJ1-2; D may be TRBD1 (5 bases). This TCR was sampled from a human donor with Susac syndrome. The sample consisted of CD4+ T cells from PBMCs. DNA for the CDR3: TGTGCCAGCAGCGCCGACAGCCTGAACTATGGCTACACCTTC. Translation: CASSADSLNYGYTF.